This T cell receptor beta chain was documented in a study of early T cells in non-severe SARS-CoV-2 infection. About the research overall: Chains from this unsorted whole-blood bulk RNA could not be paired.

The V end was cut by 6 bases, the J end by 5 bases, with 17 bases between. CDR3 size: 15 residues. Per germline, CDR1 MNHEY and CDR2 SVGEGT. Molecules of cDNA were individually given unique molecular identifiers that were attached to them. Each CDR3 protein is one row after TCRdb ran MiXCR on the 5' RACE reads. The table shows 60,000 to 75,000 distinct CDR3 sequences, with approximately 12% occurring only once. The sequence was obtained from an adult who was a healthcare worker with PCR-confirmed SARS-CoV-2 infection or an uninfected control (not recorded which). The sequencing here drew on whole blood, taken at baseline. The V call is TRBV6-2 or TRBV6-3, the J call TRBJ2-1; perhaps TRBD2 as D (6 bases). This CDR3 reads CASRSVAVTNNEQFF. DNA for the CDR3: TGTGCCAGCAGGTCTGTAGCGGTGACTAACAATGAGCAGTTCTTC.